A single T cell receptor (beta chain) is shown here with its context. In this sample, this clone turned up once. This clone's antigen is unknown. No base-level quality is on record; no much larger clone is a single base apart. This sample is part of a study of blood T cell repertoires in COVID-19 (TCRdb year 2020). In terms of the full investigation: Samples covering the acute and convalescent phases of COVID-19 were provided by collaborators in the United States, Italy and Spain. Where available, HLA class I and class II types were taken from metadata supplied by the sample provider and were not determined by assay-based typing. A de-identified subject ID, COVID-19 status, age in years and sex were almost always included in the sample metadata. The prospective study material was composed of cDNA or gDNA derived from T cells, B-cell-depleted T cells, or PBMCs. The dataset comprised deeply sampled blood TCRbeta repertoires from subjects exposed to, actively infected with, or recovered from COVID-19. Samples came from the ongoing ImmuneRACE study (first 160 participants) plus 1,254 subjects from 6 global collaborators. The repertoires were released in a freely available public database meant as a resource for research on the immune response to SARS-CoV-2.

Results the study describes overall, beyond this receptor: The quantity of clinical and demographic metadata differed by source and by participant and was supplied without curation.

TCRbeta CDR3 regions were amplified from genomic DNA by means of the immunoSEQ Assay, a bias-controlled multiplex PCR. The study's processing was this. The number of nucleated cells in each sample was estimated from the amplification of reference gene primers within the assay. To quantify the absolute abundance of each unique TCRbeta CDR3 rearrangement, sequence reads were collapsed and filtered. For each sample, productive Simpson clonality was calculated by taking the square root of Simpson's diversity index across productive rearrangements. TCRdb holds this immuneACCESS table with in-frame rearrangements only. Some clones are missing; in checked studies, unresolved V genes explain under half, and the rest has no known cause. Clonal size and the V and J genes are those of that table, whereas D and trimming came from the DNA. The sample has 250,000 to 350,000 clones on record, over 75% of them singletons. The ten largest clones represent 0.87% of the sample.

From cysteine to phenylalanine, the CDR3 is 14 amino acids long. Solely the CDR3 DNA is kept, with 42 bases framed from the first base. The V and J ends are trimmed by 0 bases and 7 bases, leaving 10 bases between them. The germline V gene yields SGDLS for CDR1 and YYNGEE for CDR2. One collaborating source in Seattle enrolled patients during active infection and followed them longitudinally through the course of disease. Each collaborating institution followed its own protocols to collect whole blood in K2EDTA tubes. For TCRbeta analysis, collaborator samples were shipped as frozen whole blood, as isolated PBMCs, or as DNA extracted from either sample type.

This clonotype was obtained from a human donor with COVID-19, enrolled during active disease. The donor label of this sample is uncertain. Sequencing input: peripheral blood. The sequence links TRBV9 to TRBJ1-4; the best D guess is TRBD1, with 5 bases matching. The sequenced DNA is TGTGCCAGCAGCGTAGCGGGCAGGGCTGAAAAACTGTTTTTT. Its protein product is CASSVAGRAEKLFF.